The 31 T cell receptor beta chains in this list originate from one sample, sequenced in a study of beta chain features in type 1 diabetes (dated by TCRdb to between 2017 and 2018). Preparation of the library involved the immunoSEQ multiplex PCR assay. The entire amount of isolated RNA was reverse transcribed using the High Capacity cDNA Reverse Transcription Kit, so the sequenced TCRB transcripts were expressed ones. The table comes from immuneACCESS by way of TCRdb, which keeps in-frame sequences with V and J called. Part of the clones is missing from these tables; in studies checked, under half for an unresolved V gene and the rest for unknown reasons. Within this sample are roughly 300,000 clones, with 7.5% to 9% of them counted one time only. The top ten clonotypes cover approximately 0.47% of the sample. The sequenced sample consisted of central memory CD4+ T cells from blood. Source of these receptors: a woman between 18 and 29 years old in good health.

There are a few counts of this clone. The genes are TRBV28 and TRBJ2-7; D not certain. V was cut by 3 bases and J by 0 bases, with 15 bases left in between. CDR1 is MDHEN, CDR2 SYDVKM, per germline. CDR3 size: 16 residues. In DNA, the CDR3 is TGTGCCAGCAGTTTTTCTTCGGCGGCTAGCTCCTACGAGCAGTACTTC. This encodes CASSFSSAASSYEQYF.

This chain joins TRBV7-2 and TRBJ1-5; D not certain. The CDR3 extends over 14 amino acids. CDR1 and CDR2 from the germline V gene are SGHTA and FQGNSA. The V and J ends lost 5 bases and 2 bases respectively, with 10 bases between them. CDR3 in amino acids: CASSRGPGNQPQHF. The CDR3 DNA follows: TGTGCCAGCAGCCGAGGACCGGGCAATCAGCCCCAGCATTTT.

In its sample, this clone was seen a few times. The chain recombines TRBV5-1 with TRBJ2-1; 8 bases line up with TRBD2. Germline loops: CDR1 SGHRS, CDR2 YFSETQ. Trimming took 9 bases from V and 0 from J; bases not matched to a gene: 5. CDR3 length equals 14 residues. DNA of the CDR3: TGCGCCACCAGGCTAGCGGGCTCCTACAATGAGCAGTTCTTC. It translates to CATRLAGSYNEQFF.

The chain employs TRBV4-3 and TRBJ2-7; D is perhaps TRBD1 (5 bases). CDR3 length: 14 amino acids. The ends were cut back, 0 bases at V and 6 bases at J, with 12 bases in the middle. The V gene's germline CDR1 is LGHNA and CDR2 YSLEER. DNA of the CDR3: TGCGCCAGCAGCCAAGACAGGGCAAGTCTCGAGCAGTACTTC. Amino acids: CASSQDRASLEQYF.

This clone was counted between two and nine times. V gene TRBV11-2 combines with J gene TRBJ2-2, with no clear D. Looked up from germline, CDR1 is SGHAT and CDR2 is FQNNGV. This CDR3 has 14 residues. V lost 3 bases to trimming and J lost 1 base, with 6 bases between them. The DNA for the CDR3 is TGTGCCAGCAGCTTTTCACTGAACACCGGGGAGCTGTTTTTT. Encoded protein: CASSFSLNTGELFF.

Regarding this clone: A much larger clone differs by one base, so this may be a read error. The rearrangement joins TRBV6-1 to TRBJ2-5, with 9 bases that match TRBD2. This CDR3 has 13 residues. The J segment lost 3 bases and the V segment lost 4 bases, leaving 0 bases of the junction unmatched. CDR1 is MNHNS, CDR2 SASEGT, per germline. The CDR3 sequence: CASSGTSEETQYF. Here the CDR3 DNA reads TGTGCCAGCAGTGGGACTAGCGAAGAGACCCAGTACTTC.

This clone occurred a few times. CDR3 in DNA: TGTGCCACCAGAGGGACTCCCTCCCGAGAGACCCAGTACTTC. Its translation: CATRGTPSRETQYF. The chain couples TRBV10-3 to TRBJ2-5; possibly TRBD2 for D (6 bases). V lost 10 bases and J lost 4, with 19 bases in between. This CDR3 has 14 residues. Looked up from germline, CDR1 is ENHRY and CDR2 is SYGVKD.

The chain carries TRBV25-1 and TRBJ1-4; 8 bases are shared with TRBD1. J gave up 5 bases and V 4 bases, and 9 bases lay outside the gene matches. The CDR3 has 16 amino acids. The germline V gene encodes CDR1 MGHDK and CDR2 SYGVNS. CDR3 in amino acids: CASSASDRGGNEKLFF. In DNA, the CDR3 is TGTGCCAGCAGTGCAAGCGACAGGGGTGGAAATGAAAAACTGTTTTTT.

This clone was counted a few times. Here the CDR3 reads CASSSETGVEQYF. The CDR3 bases are TGTGCCAGCAGCTCGGAGACAGGGGTCGAGCAGTACTTC. The chain is built from TRBV7-2 and TRBJ2-7; 8 nucleotides align to TRBD1. This CDR3 has 13 amino acids. J was trimmed by 6 bases and V by 4 bases; bases with no gene match: 5. Germline V gene lookup returns CDR1 SGHTA and CDR2 FQGNSA.

This clone appeared a few times. The chain links TRBV6-6 to TRBJ2-1; D possibly corresponds to TRBD2 (6 bases). This CDR3 is 14 amino acids long. V lost 8 bases to trimming and J lost 0 bases, with 11 bases between them. CDR1 and CDR2 from the germline V gene are MNHNY and SVGAGI (reference sequence). CDR3: CASLDGSSYNEQFF. The DNA for the CDR3 is TGTGCCAGCCTAGACGGGAGCTCCTACAATGAGCAGTTCTTC.

This clone has more than one count but fewer than ten. The V and J genes are TRBV18 and TRBJ2-7; 8 bases agree with TRBD1. The CDR3 consists of 14 residues. Germline CDR1 is KGHSH and CDR2 is LQKENI. The J segment lost 5 bases and the V segment lost 2 bases, leaving 5 bases of the junction unmatched. CDR3 protein: CASSPGQGFNEQYF. The CDR3 nucleotides read TGTGCCAGCTCACCAGGACAGGGTTTCAACGAGCAGTACTTC.

This clone was seen a handful of times. CDR3 loop: CASSFMNTEAFF. The DNA of the CDR3 is TGTGCCAGCAGCTTCATGAACACTGAAGCTTTCTTT. J is TRBJ1-1 and V is TRBV7-2, with D hard to call. Germline CDR1 SGHTA, CDR2 FQGNSA. CDR3 length: 12 amino acids. Trimming cost V 3 bases and J 0 bases, with 2 bases left between them.

The DNA of the CDR3 is TGTGCCAGCAGTTACTCGGGCCTAGCGGGAGCGGGTGAGCAGTTCTTC. This translates into CASSYSGLAGAGEQFF. The rearrangement links TRBV6-5 to TRBJ2-1; 10 nucleotides line up with TRBD2. The V and J ends lost 0 bases and 9 bases, in that order; junction bases with no gene match: 8. The germline V gene encodes CDR1 MNHEY and CDR2 SVGAGI. The CDR3 loop spans 16 amino acids.

This chain connects TRBV11-2 to TRBJ1-4; TRBD1 matches 8 bases. V lost 4 bases, J lost 8 bases, and 9 bases stayed unmatched. CDR3 length: 15 residues. Germline values: CDR1 SGHAT, CDR2 FQNNGV. The CDR3 protein is CASSYGQGGEEKLFF. The DNA for the CDR3 is TGTGCCAGCAGCTATGGACAGGGAGGAGAAGAAAAACTGTTTTTT.

This chain connects TRBV5-1 to TRBJ1-1, with D maybe TRBD1 (6 bases). Germline assignment: CDR1 SGHRS and CDR2 YFSETQ. With 4 bases removed from V and 1 base from J, the gap between germline ends came to 14 bases. This CDR3 contains 15 residues. As DNA, the CDR3 is TGCGCCAGCAGCGGAACAGGGTTTAGGAACACTGAAGCTTTCTTT. Its translation is CASSGTGFRNTEAFF.

The chain employs TRBV6-1 and TRBJ2-3, with 7 positions matching TRBD2. The germline CDR1 and CDR2 sequences are MNHNS and SASEGT. V dropped 8 bases and J dropped 3; count of bases not matched to a gene: 8. The CDR3 contains 14 residues. The CDR3: CASVRGGSTDTQYF. The CDR3 region has the DNA TGTGCCAGCGTCCGCGGGGGAAGTACAGATACGCAGTATTTT.

Of note for this clone: At one end the junction does not follow the germline gene, possibly because of a read error. The chain has TRBV19 and TRBJ2-1; D may be TRBD2 (5 bases). The CDR3 totals 12 residues. Germline V gene data show CDR1 as LNHDA and CDR2 as SQIVND (reference sequence). The CDR3 sequence is CASSVDWGVIVF. The CDR3 DNA sequence: TGTGCCAGTAGTGTAGATTGGGGAGTGATAGTCTTC.

This clone has a handful of counts. The rearrangement links TRBV7-2 to TRBJ1-5; weak D call: TRBD1 (5 bases). The CDR3 length is 13 residues. CDR1 is SGHTA and CDR2 is FQGNSA in the germline V gene. Trimming took off 2 bases at V and 6 bases at J, with 8 bases between the two ends. Here the CDR3 DNA reads TGTGCCAGCAGCTTACCGGGGCTTCAGCCCCAGCATTTT. This codes for CASSLPGLQPQHF.

The chain recombines TRBV19 with TRBJ2-1, with D unresolved. V was cut by 4 bases and J by 8 bases, with 12 bases left in between. CDR1 and CDR2 from the germline V gene are LNHDA and SQIVND (reference sequence). The CDR3 loop spans 13 amino acids. CDR3 amino acids: CASSTGVIDEQFF. The CDR3 coding sequence is TGTGCCAGTAGTACGGGCGTAATTGATGAGCAGTTCTTC.

The chain recombines TRBV27 with TRBJ1-5; possibly TRBD1 for D (5 bases). Trimming pared 5 bases from V and 6 bases from J, leaving 14 bases between. The CDR3 consists of 14 residues. From germline, CDR1 is MNHEY and CDR2 SMNVEV (reference sequence). This CDR3 reads CASSPGRVRQPQHF. The CDR3 bases are TGTGCCAGCAGTCCAGGGAGGGTTCGTCAGCCCCAGCATTTT.

This clone was seen at least ten times. The junction does not match germline at one end; this may be a read error. This chain's CDR3 is CASSYQITGELFF. CDR3 DNA: TGTGCTAGCAGCTATCAGATCACCGGGGAGCTGTTTTTT. V gene TRBV7-7 combines with J gene TRBJ2-2, with unresolved D. The germline V gene encodes CDR1 SSHAT and CDR2 FNYEAQ (reference sequence). CDR3 length equals 13 residues.

This clone occurred a few times. This rearrangement joins TRBV5-1 to TRBJ1-2; D unresolved. CDR1 is SGHRS and CDR2 is YFSETQ in the germline V gene. Trimming shortened V by 4 bases and J by 6 bases, and 10 bases separated the two germline ends. The CDR3 consists of 12 residues. This CDR3 is CASSQDVNGYTF. As DNA, the CDR3 is TGCGCCAGCAGCCAGGACGTTAATGGCTACACCTTC.

J is TRBJ1-1 and V is TRBV7-6; D unresolved. Germline CDR1 reads SGHVS; CDR2 reads FNYEAQ. This CDR3 is 14 amino acids long. Deletions cut 3 bases from V and 2 bases from J, with 10 bases between. CDR3: CASSLGQFNTEAFF. DNA for the CDR3: TGTGCCAGCAGCTTGGGTCAGTTCAACACTGAAGCTTTCTTT.

The chain employs TRBV9 and TRBJ1-1; D is possibly TRBD1 (6 bases). With 2 bases removed from V and 0 bases from J, the gap between germline ends came to 11 bases. CDR1 is SGDLS and CDR2 is YYNGEE in the germline V gene. The CDR3 totals 15 residues. CDR3 protein: CASSVGGRVNTEAFF. In DNA form, the CDR3 reads TGTGCCAGCAGCGTCGGGGGCCGCGTGAACACTGAAGCTTTCTTT.

This clone was recorded a few times. This chain links TRBV5-1 with TRBJ2-5, with D uncertain. V lost 1 base to trimming and J lost 2 bases, with 6 bases between them. The CDR3 runs 13 residues. CDR1 and CDR2 (germline): SGHRS, YFSETQ. The CDR3 bases are TGCGCCAGCAGCTTGCAACAGCAAGAGACCCAGTACTTC. Encoded protein: CASSLQQQETQYF.

At least ten counts were recorded for this clone. The chain links TRBV19 to TRBJ2-6; perhaps TRBD2 as D (5 bases). The CDR3 consists of 15 residues. In germline, CDR1 is LNHDA, CDR2 SQIVND (reference sequence). Trimming cost V 5 bases and J 2 bases, with 10 bases left between them. CDR3 protein: CASSYSGTGANVLTF. Here the CDR3 DNA reads TGTGCCAGTAGTTATTCGGGAACTGGGGCCAACGTCCTGACTTTC.

The V call is TRBV5-4, the J call TRBJ2-7; D remains unclear. This CDR3 has 12 amino acids. The germline V gene encodes CDR1 SGHNT and CDR2 YYREEE (reference sequence). V gave up 2 bases and J gave up 6 bases, with 9 bases separating them. CDR3 coding DNA: TGTGCCAGCAGCTTACTTGACCGCGAGCAGTACTTC. Translating gives CASSLLDREQYF.

Details on this clone: Other DNA sequences within the sample encode an identical CDR3. V is TRBV7-9 and J is TRBJ1-5, with 10 nucleotides matching TRBD1. Trimming cost V 5 bases and J 5 bases; bases outside gene matches: 3. Germline CDR1 reads SEHNR; CDR2 reads FQNEAQ (reference sequence). This CDR3 spans 14 amino acids. The CDR3 reads CASSPDRGDQPQHF. CDR3 DNA: TGTGCCAGCAGCCCGGACAGGGGGGATCAGCCCCAGCATTTT.

This clone has more than one count but fewer than ten. The CDR3 nucleotides read TGTGCCACCGCCCTAGCGGGAGGTGTCCGTAGGTTCTTC. Its translation is CATALAGGVRRFF. The chain recombines TRBV10-3 with TRBJ2-1, with TRBD2 identical over 11 bases. Looked up from germline, CDR1 is ENHRY and CDR2 is SYGVKD. V was pared by 10 bases and J by 15 bases, with 14 bases of the junction left unmatched. This CDR3 comprises 13 residues.

The table lists this clone with a few counts. The chain joins TRBV9 to TRBJ2-3, with D possibly being TRBD1 (5 bases). V dropped 0 bases and J dropped 2 bases, with 10 bases sitting between them. CDR1 and CDR2 from the germline V gene are SGDLS and YYNGEE. The CDR3 contains 15 residues. Here the CDR3 DNA reads TGTGCCAGCAGCGTAGCTGGGGCGCTCACAGATACGCAGTATTTT. Protein: CASSVAGALTDTQYF.

Only a few counts were recorded for this clone. The V gene is TRBV21-1, the J gene TRBJ2-4; the D segment call TRBD1 is taken from the table without a DNA check. TRBV21-1 is listed as a pseudogene. The CDR3 runs to 15 residues. CDR3 residues: CASSRQQGAKNIQYF. Written as DNA, the CDR3 is TGTGCCAGCAGCCGTCAACAGGGGGCCAAAAACATTCAGTACTTC.